This is a list of T cell receptor beta chains from one sample in a study of blood T cell repertoires in COVID-19. Only in-frame clones appear in the TCRdb table, and some are missing; sequencing was by immunoSEQ multiplex PCR. Here the sample spans around 280,000 clones, around 87% being singletons. The sequencing sample was made of peripheral blood. The receptors derive from a woman aged 45-65 years who had recovered from COVID-19. Both conserved end residues are part of each CDR3. The order of the fields is clone size, D gene, V gene, J gene, CDR3 DNA, CDR3 protein. D genes are given only for firm matches. A row's size may be missing; if present it is once, few, many or a size class.

size: -; D: TRBD2; V: TRBV7-2; J: TRBJ2-7; DNA: TGTGCCAGCAGCTTAGGCAGACTAGCGGGACGCCCTTCCTACGAGCAGTACTTC; CDR3: CASSLGRLAGRPSYEQYF
size: -; D: -; V: TRBV14; J: TRBJ2-7; DNA: TGTGCCAGCAGCCAAAGGTGGGGACTCCAGGACGAGCAGTACTTC; CDR3: CASSQRWGLQDEQYF
size: -; D: TRBD2; V: TRBV6-6; J: TRBJ2-1; DNA: TGTGCCACCCGGCTGAGCGGGGGGACGGCCAATGAGCAGTTCTTC; CDR3: CATRLSGGTANEQFF
size: -; D: -; V: TRBV28; J: TRBJ1-2; DNA: TGTGCCAGCAGTTTAGTGAGGCGAGCTGCCTATGGCTACACCTTC; CDR3: CASSLVRRAAYGYTF
size: -; D: -; V: TRBV28; J: TRBJ2-5; DNA: TGTGCCAGCAGTTTAACGGGGACACCTCGAGTTCAAGAGACCCAGTACTTC; CDR3: CASSLTGTPRVQETQYF
size: few; D: TRBD2; V: TRBV27; J: TRBJ2-2; DNA: TGTGCCAGCAGTCCGGGACTAGATTACACCGGGGAGCTGTTTTTT; CDR3: CASSPGLDYTGELFF
size: -; D: -; V: TRBV19; J: TRBJ1-2; DNA: TGTGCCAGTAGTATGAGGAACTATGGCTACACCTTC; CDR3: CASSMRNYGYTF
size: -; D: -; V: TRBV4-3; J: TRBJ2-3; DNA: TGCGCCAGCAGCCAAGATCTTCTATATACGCAGTATTTT; CDR3: CASSQDLLYTQYF
size: -; D: TRBD2; V: TRBV27; J: TRBJ2-1; DNA: TGTGCCAGCAGTTTAAGACTAGCGAGGTACAATGAGCAGTTCTTC; CDR3: CASSLRLARYNEQFF
size: -; D: TRBD2; V: TRBV7-2; J: TRBJ2-5; DNA: TGTGCCAGCAGGGCCCTAGCGGGGGGGCCGGAGACCCAGTACTTC; CDR3: CASRALAGGPETQYF
size: -; D: TRBD2; V: TRBV13; J: TRBJ2-1; DNA: TGTGCCAGCAGCAGTAGCGGGGGGGGCAATGAGCAGTTCTTC; CDR3: CASSSSGGGNEQFF
size: -; D: TRBD2; V: TRBV28; J: TRBJ2-5; DNA: TGTGCCAGCAGACCGGAGTGGGCGGGAGATGAGACCCAGTACTTC; CDR3: CASRPEWAGDETQYF
size: -; D: -; V: TRBV7-9; J: TRBJ1-1; DNA: TGTGCCAGCAGTCTGGGGGGAGGGACTGAAGCTTTCTTT; CDR3: CASSLGGGTEAFF
size: few; D: -; V: TRBV9; J: TRBJ2-5; DNA: TGTGCCAGTACCTCGGAGGGGTACCAAGAGACCCAGTACTTC; CDR3: CASTSEGYQETQYF
size: -; D: TRBD2; V: TRBV19; J: TRBJ2-3; DNA: TGTGCCAGTAGTAAGCGGGGGACTTCGGGGGATACGCAGTATTTT; CDR3: CASSKRGTSGDTQYF
size: -; D: -; V: TRBV6-6; J: TRBJ2-7; DNA: TGTGCCAGCAGTGCCAGGGGCGAGCAGTACTTC; CDR3: CASSARGEQYF
size: -; D: -; V: TRBV5-8; J: TRBJ1-2; DNA: TGTGCCAGCAGCAAGGACAGCTCTTCTTTCGAAGGCTACACCTTC; CDR3: CASSKDSSSFEGYTF
size: -; D: -; V: TRBV2; J: TRBJ1-5; DNA: TGTGCCAGCGAACCTGTCTGGGAGAATCAGCCCCAGCATTTT; CDR3: CASEPVWENQPQHF
size: once; D: TRBD1; V: TRBV6-1; J: TRBJ2-5; DNA: TGTGCCAGCAATCAGGGGGTGCTCCAAGAGACCCAGTACTTC; CDR3: CASNQGVLQETQYF
size: -; D: TRBD1; V: TRBV9; J: TRBJ1-2; DNA: TGTGCCAGCAGCTCCACAGAGGGACAGGGAATAAACTATGGCTACACCTTC; CDR3: CASSSTEGQGINYGYTF
size: -; D: TRBD1; V: TRBV5-6; J: TRBJ2-7; DNA: TGTGCCAGCAGCTTCAACAGGGGGCGAATGTACTCAGGGTCGTACGAGCAGTACTTC; CDR3: CASSFNRGRMYSGSYEQYF
size: -; D: TRBD2; V: TRBV7-3; J: TRBJ2-7; DNA: TGTGCCAGCAGTCCGCTAGCGGGGATGATCTACGAGCAGTACTTC; CDR3: CASSPLAGMIYEQYF
size: -; D: TRBD2; V: TRBV20-1; J: TRBJ2-1; DNA: TGCAGTGCTAGTAGTAGGGTAGCGGGGTCCTACAATGAGCAGTTCTTC; CDR3: CSASSRVAGSYNEQFF
size: -; D: TRBD1; V: TRBV3-1/TRBV3-2; J: TRBJ2-7; DNA: TGTGCCAGCAGCCAAGCTTTCGGGACAGGGTATTACGAGCAGTACTTC; CDR3: CASSQAFGTGYYEQYF
size: -; D: TRBD2; V: TRBV27; J: TRBJ2-5; DNA: TGTGCCAGCAGTGCGGGACTAGCGGGCGTTGAGACCCAGTACTTC; CDR3: CASSAGLAGVETQYF
size: few; D: TRBD1; V: TRBV30; J: TRBJ1-4; DNA: TGTGCCTGGAGTGGGCGGACAGGGGCTAATGAAAAACTGTTTTTT; CDR3: CAWSGRTGANEKLFF
size: -; D: TRBD2; V: TRBV27; J: TRBJ2-3; DNA: TGTGCCAGCAGTTTAGCGGGGGTCACAGATACGCAGTATTTT; CDR3: CASSLAGVTDTQYF
size: -; D: -; V: TRBV7-8; J: TRBJ2-2; DNA: TGTGCCAGCAGCTTACCCCCCAGGGAGCTGTTTTTT; CDR3: CASSLPPRELFF
size: -; D: TRBD1; V: TRBV7-2; J: TRBJ1-6; DNA: TGTGCCAGCAGCTTATTAGGGGGCTCTTCACCCCTCCACTTT; CDR3: CASSLLGGSSPLHF
size: -; D: TRBD1; V: TRBV29-1; J: TRBJ1-2; DNA: TGCAGCGTTTTAATCAGGGGGCTGAGCTACACCTTC; CDR3: CSVLIRGLSYTF
size: once; D: TRBD1; V: TRBV5-6; J: TRBJ2-5; DNA: TGTGCCAGCAGCCGGACAGGACGGCGGGAGACCCAGTACTTC; CDR3: CASSRTGRRETQYF
size: -; D: -; V: TRBV6-5; J: TRBJ1-1; DNA: TGTGCCAGCAGTTCCAGAGGTGAAGCTTTCTTT; CDR3: CASSSRGEAFF
size: -; D: TRBD2; V: TRBV30; J: TRBJ2-1; DNA: TGTGCCTGGATTTGGGGGGGGAACGGGAATGAGCAGTTCTTC; CDR3: CAWIWGGNGNEQFF
size: -; D: -; V: TRBV19; J: TRBJ2-7; DNA: TGTGCCAGTAGTATAGGAGGGATGGGCTACGAGCAGTACTTC; CDR3: CASSIGGMGYEQYF
size: few; D: TRBD1; V: TRBV3-1/TRBV3-2; J: TRBJ1-4; DNA: TGTGCCAGCAGCCCTCCAGGGGGCCGGGAAAAACTGTTTTTT; CDR3: CASSPPGGREKLFF
size: -; D: TRBD1; V: TRBV5-1; J: TRBJ2-7; DNA: TGCGCCAGCAGCTGGGACAGCTCCTACGAGCAGTACTTC; CDR3: CASSWDSSYEQYF
size: -; D: -; V: TRBV5-4; J: TRBJ2-3; DNA: TGTGCCAGCAGCTTGTGGTCCGGGATAGGCACAGATACGCAGTATTTT; CDR3: CASSLWSGIGTDTQYF
size: once; D: -; V: TRBV2; J: TRBJ1-5; DNA: TGTGCCAGCAGTGAAAGTCGACGGGGTCAGCCCCAGCATTTT; CDR3: CASSESRRGQPQHF
size: -; D: TRBD1; V: TRBV27; J: TRBJ2-3; DNA: TGTGCCAGCAGTTTACTCACCGGGACAGGGACAGATACGCAGTATTTT; CDR3: CASSLLTGTGTDTQYF
size: -; D: TRBD1; V: TRBV5-4; J: TRBJ1-1; DNA: TGTGCCAGCAGCTGGACAGGGGGCGGTGGGACTGAAGCTTTCTTT; CDR3: CASSWTGGGGTEAFF